The rows below give T cell receptor beta chains drawn from one sample of a study of blood T cell repertoires in COVID-19. The method was immunoSEQ multiplex PCR; TCRdb's version includes in-frame clones alone and lacks a portion of them. This table has about 270,000 clones, 70% to 90% appearing once. Material: PBMCs or T cells enriched from blood (not recorded which). Receptors were obtained from a woman aged 60-75 years in a cohort exposed to, infected with or recovered from COVID-19 (not recorded which). Both conserved end residues are part of each CDR3. The D gene is left open where the match is weak. Part of the rows lack a size; the others show once, few, many or a class for expanded clones.

TRBV5-4	TRBD2	.	TRBJ2-5	CASSPRGGRETQYF	TGTGCCAGCAGCCCGAGGGGAGGGCGCGAGACCCAGTACTTC
TRBV4-1	.	.	TRBJ1-4	CASSQVIGEKLFF	TGCGCCAGCAGCCAAGTAATCGGTGAAAAACTGTTTTTT
TRBV21-1	.	.	TRBJ1-6	CASSHGPGGHSPLHF	TGTGCCAGCAGCCATGGTCCGGGGGGGCATTCACCCCTCCACTTT
TRBV12-3/TRBV12-4	.	once	TRBJ2-7	CATSQRGWEQYF	TGTGCCACCAGTCAGAGGGGGTGGGAGCAGTACTTC
TRBV7-9	.	.	TRBJ1-2	CASSLVLTGGPGYGYTF	TGTGCCAGCAGCTTAGTTTTGACGGGGGGGCCTGGCTATGGCTACACCTTC
TRBV27	TRBD2	.	TRBJ2-7	CASSLGGLAGPQYF	TGTGCCAGCAGTTTAGGCGGACTAGCGGGACCTCAGTACTTC
TRBV27	TRBD1	.	TRBJ1-2	CASSITQETGGISYGYTF	TGTGCCAGCAGCATCACACAAGAGACAGGGGGGATAAGTTATGGCTACACCTTC
TRBV27	TRBD1	few	TRBJ1-2	CASRPRQGLAYGYTF	TGTGCCAGCAGACCAAGACAGGGTTTGGCCTATGGCTACACCTTC
TRBV10-1	TRBD2	.	TRBJ2-3	CASSESQAGVGDTQYF	TGCGCCAGCAGTGAGTCGCAAGCGGGAGTTGGAGATACGCAGTATTTT
TRBV5-1	TRBD1	.	TRBJ1-2	CASSLDRGGYGYTF	TGCGCCAGCAGCTTGGACAGGGGGGGCTATGGCTACACCTTC
TRBV25-1	TRBD2	.	TRBJ2-3	CASSASSGSSDTQYF	TGTGCCAGCAGTGCCTCTAGCGGGAGTTCAGATACGCAGTATTTT
TRBV18	TRBD1	few	TRBJ1-1	CASSQLTGNTEAFF	TGTGCCAGCTCACAACTGACAGGGAATACTGAAGCTTTCTTT